Here is one T cell receptor beta chain with its context. The antigen is not known. RNA, once extracted, was reverse transcribed into cDNA for use as the sequencing template. Profiled with immunoSEQ multiplex PCR; TCRdb holds only in-frame clones, not every one. This sample has 140,000 to 150,000 clones, with 40% to 65% found just once. This entry is derived from a study of CD8+ T cells in alopecia areata. Study-wide context: Treated patients were given 5 to 10 mg oral tofacitinib twice daily. Overall study findings and caveats: Normal scalp showed lower clonality than lesional scalp, especially alopecia totalis/universalis.

The CDR3 is made up of 14 amino acids. V trimming: 5 bases; J trimming: 5 bases; junction bases outside the gene matches: 6. Germline-derived CDR1 and CDR2 are SQVTM and ANQGSEA. Lesional scalp tissue (obtained by punch biopsy) and peripheral blood were collected from alopecia areata patients. This sample comprised CD4+ T cells sorted from blood, obtained at week 0. V is TRBV29-1 and J is TRBJ2-7; TRBD2 agrees at 13 bases. This receptor was taken from a human donor with alopecia areata. The CDR3 loop is CSVPRTSGSNEQYF. CDR3 nucleotides: TGCAGCGTTCCCCGGACTAGCGGGAGTAACGAGCAGTACTTC.